This T cell receptor beta chain originates from a study of neoadjuvant nivolumab and ipilimumab in lung cancer. The wider study: Nivolumab 3 mg/kg was given days 1, 15 and 29, plus ipilimumab 1 mg/kg day 1 in combination.

In regard to this clone: Antigen unknown.

Only in-frame clones appear in the TCRdb table, and some are missing; sequencing was by immunoSEQ multiplex PCR. The table includes fewer than 10,000 clones, 79% detected once. The study's findings and limits: Resected-tumor TCR richness correlated positively with pretherapy blood richness. Only two of four nivolumab-treated tumors gained richness and clonality by surgery.

The CDR3 extends over 11 amino acids. Germline lookup yields CDR1 MNHNY and CDR2 SVGAGI (reference sequence). Trimming took 4 bases from V and 7 from J, leaving 7 bases between them. Sequenced material: adjacent normal lung tissue, taken after neoadjuvant nivolumab, alone or with ipilimumab, at or shortly before surgery. This rearrangement joins TRBV6-6 to TRBJ1-2; D is undetermined. The source of this sequence is an adult with non-small cell lung cancer. The CDR3, as DNA: TGTGCCAGCAGTTTCTCCCTTGGCTACACCTTC. This encodes CASSFSLGYTF.